One and the same sample provided the 14 T cell receptor beta chains below, sequenced in a study of CD8 T cell repertoires and HIV-1 epitope variants. Antigen specificity for these receptors is unknown. TCRdb's copy holds only in-frame clones and misses some; the assay was immunoSEQ multiplex PCR. The sample shows fewer than 5,000 clones, 66% of them seen only once. Sample: cultured CD8+ T cells derived from PBMCs. The receptors come from a male donor with HIV.

V usage is TRBV11-2 and J usage is TRBJ2-2; 9 bases match TRBD2. This CDR3 has 16 amino acids. Trimming removed 3 bases from V and 8 bases from J; junction bases left unmatched: 10. CDR1 and CDR2 (germline): SGHAT, FQNNGV. This chain's CDR3 is CASSFPLAGTSGELFF. The DNA for the CDR3 is TGTGCCAGCAGCTTTCCCCTAGCGGGGACGTCAGGGGAGCTGTTTTTT.

This clone was detected only once. The rearrangement links TRBV28 to TRBJ1-2; no reliable D call. The CDR3 length is 16 residues. Germline CDR1 reads MDHEN; CDR2 reads SYDVKM. V was trimmed by 7 bases and J by 2 bases, leaving 20 bases between them. CDR3 nucleotides: TGTGCCAGCACTAGTACAGCCTTGAACCTAAACTATGGCTACACCTTC. Translating gives CASTSTALNLNYGYTF.

J is TRBJ1-2 and V is TRBV7-2; D perhaps matches TRBD1 (5 bases). Germline-derived CDR1 and CDR2 are SGHTA and FQGNSA. The CDR3 length is 16 residues. Between the trimmed V and J ends, which lost 1 base and 4 bases, there was a span of 16 bases. The CDR3, as DNA: TGTGCCAGCAGCTTAGGGCGGGGAGCGGGGGGCTATGGCTACACCTTC. Translation gives CASSLGRGAGGYGYTF.

This sequence joins TRBV19 and TRBJ2-4; D gene unclear. CDR1 is LNHDA and CDR2 is SQIVND in the germline V gene (reference sequence). CDR3 length: 13 residues. Trimming took off 5 bases at V and 10 bases at J, with 15 bases between the two ends. Here the CDR3 DNA reads TGTGCCAGTAGTCCCGGTGTTTTTGGGATTCAGTACTTC. It translates to CASSPGVFGIQYF.

This clone is deemed medium-sized. This chain joins TRBV30 and TRBJ1-2, with TRBD1 matching 8 bases. The CDR3 extends over 13 amino acids. Germline CDR1 is GTSNPN and CDR2 is SVGIG (reference sequence). Trimming cost V 8 bases and J 4 bases; bases outside gene matches: 9. CDR3 DNA: TGTGCCCCTACAGGGGGGTCCTTCTATGGCTACACCTTC. Translation: CAPTGGSFYGYTF.

This clone has a handful of counts. The chain carries TRBV7-8 and TRBJ1-1, with D hard to call. The CDR3 consists of 13 residues. The V end was cut by 1 base, the J end by 7 bases, with 10 bases between. Germline V gives CDR1 SGHVS, CDR2 FQNEAQ. The CDR3: CASSLGPSDEAFF. For the CDR3, the DNA is TGTGCCAGCAGCTTAGGCCCGTCGGATGAAGCTTTCTTT.

The genes are TRBV10-2 and TRBJ1-2; D gene ambiguous. The CDR3 extends over 15 amino acids. Germline V gene data show CDR1 as WSHSY and CDR2 as SAAADI. Trimming stripped 0 bases from V and 5 bases from J, with 13 bases between. The CDR3 coding sequence is TGCGCCAGCAGTGAGTCAAGAAGGAAAGGGTATGGCTACACCTTC. It is translated as CASSESRRKGYGYTF.

The chain links TRBV19 to TRBJ2-1; TRBD1 or TRBD2 may be the D gene (5 bases each). V was pared by 5 bases and J by 4 bases, with 18 bases between. Germline V gives CDR1 LNHDA, CDR2 SQIVND (reference sequence). This CDR3 comprises 16 residues. CDR3 coding DNA: TGTGCCAGTAGTGCAGCCTGGGGCGGGCGTTACAATGAGCAGTTCTTC. Encoded protein: CASSAAWGGRYNEQFF.

This rearrangement joins TRBV5-6 to TRBJ1-1; 8 nucleotides agree with TRBD1. CDR1 is SGHDT and CDR2 is YYEEEE in the germline V gene. Trimming at V came to 4 bases and at J to 1 base, leaving 9 bases not matched to a gene. This CDR3 region has 16 residues. The CDR3 here is CASSAGTGLGNTEAFF. CDR3 bases: TGTGCCAGCAGCGCCGGGACAGGATTAGGGAACACTGAAGCTTTCTTT.

V is TRBV25-1 and J is TRBJ1-2; D is uncertain. The CDR3 is made up of 14 amino acids. Per the germline V gene, CDR1 is MGHDK and CDR2 is SYGVNS. Deletions cut 3 bases from V and 3 bases from J, with 11 bases between. Written as DNA, the CDR3 is TGTGCCAGCAGTGATCCGACTGAGGACTATGGCTACACCTTC. It specifies CASSDPTEDYGYTF.

This clone was counted a few times. V is TRBV19 and J is TRBJ1-1; TRBD1 might be the D (5 bases). V lost 0 bases to trimming and J lost 0 bases, with 11 bases between them. The CDR3 runs to 16 residues. The germline V gene has CDR1 LNHDA and CDR2 SQIVND (reference sequence). The CDR3 region is CASSIETEDMNTEAFF. DNA for the CDR3: TGTGCCAGTAGTATAGAGACAGAAGACATGAACACTGAAGCTTTCTTT.

The rearrangement links TRBV28 to TRBJ1-2; no definite D call. Germline CDR1 and CDR2: MDHEN and SYDVKM. Trimming pared 0 bases from V and 6 bases from J, leaving 8 bases between. This CDR3 spans 13 amino acids. This CDR3 reads CASSLWQRDGYTF. The CDR3 DNA is TGTGCCAGCAGTTTATGGCAGCGCGATGGCTACACCTTC.

This clone was seen a handful of times. The V call is TRBV28, the J call TRBJ2-2; no firm D call. From germline, CDR1 is MDHEN and CDR2 SYDVKM. This CDR3 is 12 amino acids long. Trimming shortened V by 8 bases and J by 6 bases, and 10 bases separated the two germline ends. CDR3 region: CASGLSAGELFF. In DNA form, the CDR3 reads TGTGCCAGCGGGTTGTCTGCCGGGGAGCTGTTTTTT.

This clone was counted between two and nine times. The CDR3 DNA follows: TGTGCCAGCAGTTACGTGGACAGCCGGGAGCAGTTCTTC. Its protein product is CASSYVDSREQFF. This chain connects TRBV6-5 to TRBJ2-1; a possible D gene is TRBD1 (6 bases). Germline V gene data show CDR1 as MNHEY and CDR2 as SVGAGI. The V gene lost 2 bases and the J gene lost 10 bases, with 12 bases spanning the gap. The CDR3 consists of 13 residues.